This TCR beta chain comes out of a study of T cells after posttransplantation cyclophosphamide. The CDR3 consists of 16 residues. V dropped 0 bases and J dropped 4; count of bases not matched to a gene: 7. The V gene's germline CDR1 is SGHRS and CDR2 YFSETQ. Study-wide results and caveats: Donor-recipient repertoire similarity was low at 1-2 months, rising over year one. Recipient CMV seropositivity and CMV reactivation strongly tracked TRB clonality.

Peripheral blood was collected from the related graft donor on the marrow donation day. Some clones are missing from TCRdb's copy, which holds only in-frame ones; the method was immunoSEQ multiplex PCR. The table lists approximately 26,000 clones, with no singletons. In its sample, this clone was seen many times. What it binds is not known. The sample was PBMCs. The clonotype was recovered from a woman aged 45-65 years in good health, CMV-negative, and a related stem cell transplant donor. The rearrangement uses TRBV5-1 and TRBJ1-1; 9 bases map to TRBD1. This chain's CDR3 is CASSLAVGQGSTEAFF. The CDR3 DNA reads TGCGCCAGCAGCTTGGCCGTGGGACAGGGTAGCACTGAAGCTTTCTTT.